A selection of T cell receptor beta chains follows, all from one sample in a study of blood T cell dynamics during melanoma immunotherapy. Produced via immunoSEQ multiplex PCR; TCRdb's table is partial and in-frame only. The sample carries about 22,000 clones, around nine tenths recorded once. Sequenced material: blood, taken from a patient treated with checkpoint blockade. The source of these receptors is a human donor with melanoma. Both conserved end residues are part of each CDR3. D genes are given only for firm matches. Clone size is not always given. Where it is, it says once, few, many or a class for expanded clones.

j_call d_call v_call clone_size cdr3_aa cdr3_nt
TRBJ2-3 TRBD2 TRBV12-5 - CASGRGLAGDTDTQYF TGTGCTAGTGGTCGAGGACTAGCGGGGGACACAGATACGCAGTATTTT
TRBJ2-7 TRBD2 TRBV2 - CASRGGLSSYEQYF TGTGCCAGCAGGGGGGGGTTGAGCTCCTACGAGCAGTACTTC
TRBJ1-5 TRBD1 TRBV4-2 few CASSPTGSNQPQHF TGTGCCAGCAGCCCGACAGGGAGCAATCAGCCCCAGCATTTT
TRBJ1-2 TRBD1 TRBV7-2 - CASSAGQGKAYGYTF TGTGCCAGCAGCGCCGGACAGGGAAAAGCTTATGGCTACACCTTC
TRBJ1-2 - TRBV10-3 - CAISEGGPYGYTF TGTGCCATCAGTGAAGGGGGACCATATGGCTACACCTTC
TRBJ2-5 - TRBV10-1 - CASSDGPNAILETQYF TGCGCCAGCAGTGATGGGCCTAACGCGATTTTGGAGACCCAGTACTTC
TRBJ1-5 - TRBV28 - CASSLSSRLGNQPQHF TGTGCCAGCAGTTTATCGTCCCGACTCGGCAATCAGCCCCAGCATTTT
TRBJ1-6 TRBD1 TRBV4-1 - CASSQDGDRALTISPLHF TGCGCCAGCAGCCAAGATGGGGACAGAGCTTTGACCATTTCACCCCTCCACTTT
TRBJ1-1 - TRBV21-1 - CASSKGRTEAFF TGTGCCAGCAGCAAAGGGAGGACTGAAGCTTTCTTT
TRBJ2-1 - TRBV10-2 - CASTSGVSYNEQFF TGCGCCAGCACCTCCGGGGTATCCTACAATGAGCAGTTCTTC
TRBJ2-5 - TRBV12-5 once CASGNPFLGILGGETQYF TGTGCTAGTGGGAACCCCTTCCTCGGCATCCTCGGAGGAGAGACCCAGTACTTC
TRBJ1-3 TRBD1 TRBV5-1 - CASSRSGTGVVGNTIYF TGCGCCAGCAGCCGTTCCGGGACAGGGGTCGTTGGAAACACCATATATTTT
TRBJ1-6 - TRBV9 - CASSVGSYNSPLHF TGTGCCAGCAGCGTAGGCTCCTATAATTCACCCCTCCACTTT
TRBJ1-1 - TRBV27 - CASSIGTEAFF TGTGCCAGCAGTATAGGCACTGAAGCTTTCTTT
TRBJ2-7 - TRBV7-3 - CASSPGPGAYEQYF TGTGCCAGCAGTCCCGGTCCGGGGGCCTACGAGCAGTACTTC
TRBJ2-7 TRBD1 TRBV2 - CASSESTGGPRGEQYF TGTGCCAGCAGTGAGTCGACAGGGGGCCCAAGAGGCGAGCAGTACTTC
TRBJ1-1 - TRBV19 - CASTPKPGYTEAFF TGTGCCAGTACCCCCAAACCGGGTTACACTGAAGCTTTCTTT
TRBJ2-3 TRBD2 TRBV6-1 - CASSEALKRGGTDTQYF TGTGCCAGCAGTGAAGCGTTGAAGCGGGGGGGCACAGATACGCAGTATTTT
TRBJ1-3 - TRBV7-9 - CASITNGNTIYF TGTGCCAGCATAACGAACGGAAACACCATATATTTT
TRBJ1-6 - TRBV18 - CASSPKGRAGGQTANSPLHF TGTGCCAGCTCACCAAAGGGAAGGGCAGGAGGCCAAACGGCAAATTCACCCCTCCACTTT
TRBJ2-1 - TRBV15 - CATSGNLGNWQFF TGTGCCACCAGTGGAAATCTCGGAAATTGGCAGTTCTTC
TRBJ2-1 - TRBV6-1 - CASSDRGRNEQFF TGTGCCAGCAGTGATCGGGGTAGGAATGAGCAGTTCTTC
TRBJ1-1 - TRBV6-6 - CASSLDRNTEAFF TGTGCCAGCAGTCTTGACAGAAACACTGAAGCTTTCTTT
TRBJ1-3 - TRBV19 - CASTKIRDFSTGNTIYF TGTGCCAGTACCAAAATAAGGGACTTCTCCACTGGAAACACCATATATTTT
TRBJ2-7 TRBD2 TRBV18 once CASSPRGGGKREDGRKEQYF TGTGCCAGCTCACCAAGAGGGGGAGGAAAGCGGGAGGACGGCCGTAAAGAGCAGTACTTC
TRBJ2-2 TRBD1 TRBV6-5 - CASSRQGARTGELFF TGTGCCAGCAGTCGACAGGGGGCGCGCACCGGGGAGCTGTTTTTT
TRBJ1-1 - TRBV27 - CASRRTGNTEAFF TGTGCCAGCAGGCGTACAGGGAACACTGAAGCTTTCTTT
TRBJ2-7 - TRBV28 - CASSLDRFISYEQYF TGTGCCAGCAGTTTAGACCGATTCATCTCCTACGAGCAGTACTTC
TRBJ2-1 - TRBV27 - CASSANNEQFF TGTGCCAGCAGCGCTAACAATGAGCAGTTCTTC
TRBJ1-5 - TRBV5-6 - CASSLWGAYISNQPQHF TGTGCCAGCAGCCTCTGGGGGGCCTACATAAGCAATCAGCCCCAGCATTTT
TRBJ1-5 TRBD1 TRBV27 once CASSLKGRGLGNQPQHF TGTGCCAGCAGTTTAAAAGGCAGGGGGCTGGGAAATCAGCCCCAGCATTTT
TRBJ1-2 - TRBV2 - CASSGDRNYGYTF TGTGCCAGCAGTGGGGACCGAAACTATGGCTACACCTTC
TRBJ1-5 - TRBV6-1 few CASSADSYSNQPQHF TGTGCCAGCAGTGCCGACAGCTATAGCAATCAGCCCCAGCATTTT
TRBJ2-7 - TRBV11-3 once CASSSGAARTYEQYF TGTGCCAGCAGCTCGGGGGCGGCTCGGACCTACGAGCAGTACTTC
TRBJ2-3 TRBD2 TRBV11-2 once CASRKLAGVVTQYF TGTGCCAGCCGGAAACTAGCGGGAGTTGTTACGCAGTATTTT
TRBJ2-3 - TRBV5-1 - CASSLVLADTQYF TGCGCCAGCAGCTTGGTGCTAGCAGATACGCAGTATTTT
TRBJ2-4 - TRBV10-2 - CASSEHGAVQYF TGCGCCAGCAGTGAGCACGGCGCCGTTCAGTACTTC
TRBJ2-3 - TRBV2 - CASSGNTRTDTQYF TGTGCCAGCAGTGGAAATACACGCACAGATACGCAGTATTTT
TRBJ1-1 - TRBV4-1 - CASSQDPTGWAFEAFF TGCGCCAGCAGCCAAGATCCTACAGGGTGGGCATTTGAAGCTTTCTTT
TRBJ2-2 - TRBV2 - CASSAKVGTGELFF TGTGCCAGCAGTGCCAAGGTGGGGACCGGGGAGCTGTTTTTT
TRBJ2-7 - TRBV5-4 - CASSLGPEVSYEQYF TGTGCCAGCAGCTTGGGGCCCGAGGTCTCGTACGAGCAGTACTTC
TRBJ1-1 - TRBV11-3 - CASSTRGITEAFF TGTGCCAGCAGCACCAGGGGAATCACTGAAGCTTTCTTT
TRBJ2-6 - TRBV5-4 - CASSLRAGANVLTF TGTGCCAGCAGCCTTAGGGCGGGGGCCAACGTCCTGACTTTC
TRBJ1-1 - TRBV6-5 - CASSYANGEAFF TGTGCCAGCAGTTACGCGAATGGGGAAGCTTTCTTT
TRBJ2-2 - TRBV6-1 - CASSLTGSVAGELFF TGTGCCAGCAGCCTAACAGGGTCCGTAGCCGGGGAGCTGTTTTTT
TRBJ1-5 - TRBV10-3 - CAISGSNQPQHF TGTGCCATCAGTGGCAGCAATCAGCCCCAGCATTTT
TRBJ2-1 TRBD2 TRBV19 - CASSDTLAGNNEQFF TGTGCCAGTAGCGACACCCTAGCGGGCAACAATGAGCAGTTCTTC
TRBJ2-3 TRBD2 TRBV25-1 once CASRKGLGTDTQYF TGTGCCAGCAGAAAGGGACTAGGCACAGATACGCAGTATTTT
TRBJ2-1 - TRBV2 - CASSEAPGTGNEQFF TGTGCCAGCAGTGAAGCGCCGGGGACGGGAAATGAGCAGTTCTTC